This passage covers 28 T cell receptor beta chains from one sample sequenced in a study of CD8+CD57+ T cells in acquired aplastic anemia. Profiling that covered TCR beta VDJ and CDR3 relied on genomic DNA as its template. TCRdb itself ran the reads through MiXCR, one entry per CDR3 protein. The repertoire includes about 130,000 distinct CDR3 sequences, 48% of them detected once, and 2% to 3% sits in the top ten. Input material: sorted CD4+, CD8+, or CD8+CD57+ T cells (not recorded which) from PBMCs. Receptors originate from a human donor in good health, serving as a control.

Notes on this clonotype: At one of its ends the junction is not consistent with the germline gene, which may arise from a read error. V gene TRBV7-9 combines with J gene TRBJ2-3; possibly TRBD1 for D (6 bases). CDR3 length: 14 amino acids. Per the germline V gene, CDR1 is SEHNR and CDR2 is FQNEAQ (reference sequence). CDR3 bases: TGTGCCAGCAGCCGCGGACAGACCACAGATACGCAGTGTTTT. It translates to CASSRGQTTDTQCF.

This clonotype was recorded once. J is TRBJ2-7 and V is TRBV7-2; 9 nucleotides match TRBD2. This CDR3 is 15 amino acids long. CDR1 is SGHTA and CDR2 is FQGNSA in the germline V gene. After removal of 2 bases from V and 3 bases from J, the junction contained 5 bases not matched to a gene. Here the CDR3 DNA reads TGTGCCAGCAGCTTACTGATTAGCGGGAGCTACGAGCAGTACTTC. Its translation is CASSLLISGSYEQYF. Supplemented by reference TRBV7-2 and TRBJ2-7, the full variable domain reads GAGVSQSPSNKVTEKGKDVELRCDPISGHTALYWYRQSLGQGLEFLIYFQGNSAPDKSGLPSDRFSAERTGGSVSTLTIQRTQQEDSAVYLCASSLLISGSYEQYFGPGTRLTVT.

With respect to this clonotype: A read error is likely, as this CDR3 ends without the conserved phenylalanine or tryptophan. Because the CDR3's place on the DNA is in doubt, the DNA is left out and the CDR3 is given as listed by TCRdb. The gene calls are TRBV7-9 and TRBJ1-6; TRBD1, as called in the table, went unchecked against the DNA. Germline CDR1 is SEHNR and CDR2 is FQNEAQ (reference sequence). Including both end residues, the CDR3 is 11 amino acids long. CDR3 in amino acids: CASERGVVKGP.

The J gene is TRBJ2-3, the V gene TRBV11-2, with TRBD2 matching over 8 bases. The junction had 16 bases not matched to a gene; V was cut back by 0 bases and J by 11 bases. This CDR3 contains 17 residues. Germline CDR1 and CDR2: SGHAT and FQNNGV. The CDR3 sequence is CASSLDRTGGPNNEQYF. CDR3 nucleotide sequence: TGTGCCAGCAGCTTAGATCGGACGGGGGGGCCAAACAATGAGCAGTATTTT. Based on the CDR3 plus reference TRBV11-2 and TRBJ2-3, the full variable domain is EAGVAQSPRYKIIEKRQSVAFWCNPISGHATLYWYQQILGQGPKLLIQFQNNGVVDDSQLPKDRFSAERLKGVDSTLKIQPAKLEDSAVYLCASSLDRTGGPNNEQYFGPGTRLTVL.

The rearrangement joins TRBV19 to TRBJ1-5, with 8 positions matching TRBD1. V lost 1 base and J lost 0; bases outside the gene matches: 2. CDR3 length equals 16 residues. Germline CDR1 is LNHDA and CDR2 is SQIVND (reference sequence). This CDR3 reads CASSIGTGSSNQPQHF. The CDR3 DNA reads TGTGCCAGTAGTATAGGGACAGGGTCTAGCAATCAGCCCCAGCATTTT.

This clonotype has ten or more counts. Germline is not matched at one junction end, which may reflect a read error. This rearrangement joins TRBV7-2 to TRBJ1-2; D perhaps matches TRBD1 (5 bases). Germline CDR1 SGHTA, CDR2 FQGNSA. CDR3 length: 13 amino acids. The CDR3 reads CAGSPARDHGYTF. CDR3 DNA sequence: TGTGCCGGCAGCCCGGCGCGGGACCATGGCTACACCTTC.

This clonotype occurred a few times. V gene TRBV20-1 combines with J gene TRBJ2-5; D is tentatively TRBD1 or TRBD2 (5 bases each). V was pared by 1 base and J by 2 bases, with 11 bases between. There are 14 residues in the CDR3. Per germline, CDR1 DFQATT and CDR2 SNEGSKA (reference sequence). CDR3 sequence reads: CSARAGTAQETQYF. In nucleotides, the CDR3 is TGCAGTGCTAGAGCCGGGACCGCTCAAGAGACCCAGTACTTC.

This clonotype has ten or more counts. V usage is TRBV19 and J usage is TRBJ2-7; D unclear. The CDR3 is 15 amino acids. The V end was cut by 5 bases, the J end by 3 bases, with 17 bases between. Germline V gene sequence: CDR1 LNHDA, CDR2 SQIVND (reference sequence). The CDR3 region is CASSPRHSTDYEQYF. In DNA form, the CDR3 reads TGTGCCAGTAGTCCGCGACATTCCACCGACTACGAGCAGTACTTC.

This clonotype was counted many times. The chain joins TRBV5-4 to TRBJ2-7, with D unclear. CDR3 length: 18 residues. V gave up 0 bases and J gave up 2 bases, with 21 bases separating them. Germline CDR1 is SGHNT and CDR2 is YYREEE (reference sequence). The CDR3 DNA sequence: TGTGCCAGCAGCTTGGCCGGCCGCGCGGCCGGAAAGACCTACGAGCAGTACTTC. It is translated as CASSLAGRAAGKTYEQYF.

The V and J genes are TRBV29-1 and TRBJ2-7; 8 nucleotides match TRBD1. Germline CDR1 is SQVTM and CDR2 is ANQGSEA. V dropped 3 bases and J dropped 2; count of bases not matched to a gene: 9. The CDR3 extends over 15 amino acids. This chain's CDR3 is CSVDRTGKDPYEQYF. The DNA of the CDR3 is TGCAGCGTTGACAGGACAGGGAAGGATCCCTACGAGCAGTACTTC.

V and J are TRBV29-1 and TRBJ1-1; weak D call: TRBD1 (5 bases). The CDR3 spans 11 residues. Deletions cut 7 bases from V and 4 bases from J, with 10 bases between. The germline V gene has CDR1 SQVTM and CDR2 ANQGSEA. The DNA for the CDR3 is TGCAGCGCCGGAGGGGTCACTGAAGCTTTCTTT. It specifies CSAGGVTEAFF.

This clonotype came up many times. V usage is TRBV5-1 and J usage is TRBJ1-6; D perhaps matches TRBD1 (6 bases). The CDR3 length is 18 residues. Germline V gene data show CDR1 as SGHRS and CDR2 as YFSETQ. The germline V and J ends were trimmed by 1 base and 5 bases, with 19 bases remaining between them. The CDR3: CASSLSTPGTPNNSPLHF. CDR3 nucleotide sequence: TGCGCCAGCAGCTTGAGTACCCCCGGGACACCAAATAATTCACCCCTCCACTTT. Looking up the rest from reference TRBV5-1 and TRBJ1-6 gives the full variable domain: KAGVTQTPRYLIKTRGQQVTLSCSPISGHRSVSWYQQTPGQGLQFLFEYFSETQRNKGNFPGRFSGRQFSNSRSEMNVSTLELGDSALYLCASSLSTPGTPNNSPLHFGNGTRLTVT.

This clonotype has ten or more counts. The J gene is TRBJ2-2, the V gene TRBV6-6; 9 bases are a match to TRBD1. The CDR3 has 15 residues. With 8 bases clipped from V and 1 base from J, the junction kept 5 bases outside the gene matches. The germline V gene has CDR1 MNHNY and CDR2 SVGAGI (reference sequence). The CDR3 nucleotides read TGTGCCAGCGTTACAGGGGGCGTGAACACCGGGGAGCTGTTTTTT. Protein product: CASVTGGVNTGELFF.

This clonotype was recorded once. This chain joins TRBV2 and TRBJ2-7, with D uncertain. CDR1 and CDR2 from the germline V gene are SNHLY and FYNNEI. The germline V and J ends were trimmed by 6 bases and 2 bases, with 11 bases remaining between them. This CDR3 has 13 amino acids. The CDR3 loop reads CASRAGPAYEQYF. As DNA, the CDR3 is TGTGCCAGCAGGGCAGGACCTGCCTACGAGCAGTACTTC.

On this clonotype: At one end the junction does not follow the germline gene, possibly because of a read error. V is TRBV7-9 and J is TRBJ2-7, with D perhaps matching TRBD2 (6 bases). The CDR3 sequence is 12 residues long. In germline, CDR1 is SEHNR, CDR2 FQNEAQ (reference sequence). The CDR3 region is CTSSSRTIEQYF. The CDR3 DNA follows: TGTACCAGCAGCTCCCGGACTATCGAGCAGTACTTC.

V gene TRBV2 combines with J gene TRBJ1-5, with D unclear. Germline CDR1 reads SNHLY; CDR2 reads FYNNEI. This CDR3 contains 13 residues. V was trimmed by 7 bases and J by 2 bases, leaving 9 bases between them. The DNA for the CDR3 is TGTGCCAGCACAAAGGACGGCAATCAGCCCCAGCATTTT. Encoded protein: CASTKDGNQPQHF.

This clonotype has ten or more counts. The chain combines TRBV7-8 with TRBJ2-5; D is undetermined. This CDR3 has 13 amino acids. The ends were cut back, 5 bases at V and 6 bases at J, with 13 bases in the middle. From germline, CDR1 is SGHVS and CDR2 FQNEAQ. CDR3 sequence (DNA): TGTGCCAGCAGCCCCGCCGACATAAAGACCCAGTACTTC. Encoded protein: CASSPADIKTQYF.

The chain carries TRBV7-2 and TRBJ2-5, with D uncertain. The length of the CDR3 is 15 residues. The V end lost 6 bases, the J end lost 4 bases, and 18 bases lay between the germline ends. Germline values: CDR1 SGHTA, CDR2 FQGNSA. The DNA of the CDR3 is TGTGCCAGCAGTGCAGCGCGTCCGACCCCAGAGACCCAGTACTTC. Its protein is CASSAARPTPETQYF.

A word on this clonotype: Possible read error: a much larger clone is one base away. This chain links TRBV12-3 or TRBV12-4 with TRBJ1-1; D uncertain. The CDR3 has 14 amino acids. Trimming cost V 4 bases and J 1 base, with 10 bases left between them. CDR3 DNA: TGTGCCAGCAGTTCCCCGGTGGCGAACACTGAAGCTTTCTTT. Protein product: CASSSPVANTEAFF.

The chain recombines TRBV24-1 with TRBJ1-2; 7 bases match TRBD1. The V gene's germline CDR1 is KGHDR and CDR2 SFDVKD. The J segment lost 8 bases and the V segment lost 0 bases, leaving 5 bases of the junction unmatched. There are 14 residues in the CDR3. The CDR3, as DNA: TGTGCCACCAGTGATTTGGGGACAGCATCCGGCTACACCTTC. Amino acid sequence: CATSDLGTASGYTF.

Many counts were recorded for this clonotype. This rearrangement joins TRBV20-1 to TRBJ2-5, with 7 bases aligning to TRBD2. CDR3 length equals 13 residues. V was clipped by 2 bases and J by 2 bases; unmatched bases: 2. Germline CDR1 is DFQATT and CDR2 is SNEGSKA (reference sequence). CDR3 region: CSARRTSQETQYF. The DNA of the CDR3 is TGCAGTGCTAGACGGACTAGTCAAGAGACCCAGTACTTC.

The gene calls are TRBV10-2 and TRBJ2-1; TRBD2 might be the D (5 bases). Per the germline V gene, CDR1 is WSHSY and CDR2 is SAAADI. V was pared by 6 bases and J by 9 bases, with 12 bases between. This CDR3 is built from 12 residues. CDR3 sequence (DNA): TGCGCCAGCAGCGCTTCCGGGGTTGAGCAGTTCTTC. Amino acids: CASSASGVEQFF.

J is TRBJ1-2 and V is TRBV7-2; tentatively, D is TRBD1 (6 bases). The V gene lost 5 bases and the J gene lost 8 bases, with 12 bases spanning the gap. This CDR3 spans 12 amino acids. CDR1 is SGHTA and CDR2 is FQGNSA in the germline V gene. The CDR3 bases are TGTGCCAGCAGCCTCAGGGGAGACGGCTACACCTTC. This encodes CASSLRGDGYTF.

The chain links TRBV12-3 or TRBV12-4 to TRBJ1-5; 7 positions agree with TRBD1. This CDR3 is built from 14 residues. V lost 5 bases to trimming and J lost 4 bases; unmatched junction nucleotides: 5. This chain's CDR3 is CASSPDRLNQPQHF. Written as DNA, the CDR3 is TGTGCCAGCAGTCCGGACAGGCTAAATCAGCCCCAGCATTTT.

This chain uses TRBV2 with TRBJ2-5; no clear D. Trimming left V 1 base short and J 5 bases short, with 5 bases between. The CDR3 is 12 amino acids. The germline gives CDR1 SNHLY, CDR2 FYNNEI. CDR3 DNA sequence: TGTGCCAGCAGTGAAGGGCAGGAGACCCAGTACTTC. Translated: CASSEGQETQYF.

This clonotype has at least ten counts. The J gene is TRBJ1-1, the V gene TRBV30; TRBD1 matches 8 bases. The CDR3 loop spans 16 amino acids. The germline V gene encodes CDR1 GTSNPN and CDR2 SVGIG (reference sequence). V lost 0 bases to trimming and J lost 5 bases; unmatched junction nucleotides: 11. This chain's CDR3 is CAWSVPIGRGRTEAFF. As DNA, the CDR3 is TGTGCCTGGAGTGTACCTATCGGCAGGGGGCGGACTGAAGCTTTCTTT.

CDR3 sequence reads: CASSWGTGVNYEQYF. The CDR3 coding sequence is TGTGCCAGCAGTTGGGGGACAGGTGTTAATTACGAGCAGTACTTC. The chain employs TRBV12-3 or TRBV12-4 and TRBJ2-7, with 8 bases that match TRBD1. Trimming cost V 4 bases and J 4 bases; bases outside gene matches: 9. The CDR3 contains 15 residues.

This clonotype was detected a few times. The J gene is TRBJ1-3, the V gene TRBV14, with D perhaps TRBD1 (6 bases). This CDR3 spans 17 amino acids. Germline CDR1 is SGHDN and CDR2 is FVKESK. Trimming left V 6 bases short and J 2 bases short, with 20 bases between. CDR3: CASSPITGITTGNTIYF. The CDR3 nucleotides are TGTGCCAGCAGTCCAATTACAGGGATAACTACTGGAAACACCATATATTTT.